Each of the 21 T cell receptor beta chains below was sequenced from the same sample in a study of T cells in Graves' hyperthyroidism and ophthalmopathy. The source material, RNA transcripts, was used to amplify TCR beta CDR3 regions. HTBI primers were employed in a first-round RT-PCR of the TCR CDR3. TCRdb re-derived calls from the multiplex PCR reads in MiXCR, one entry per CDR3 protein. This repertoire shows roughly 710,000 distinct CDR3 sequences, just over 35% found once; its top ten account for around a third. The sequenced sample was blood. The receptors shown here come from a woman in her thirties or forties with Graves' hyperthyroidism.

This clonotype was counted a few times. The gene calls are TRBV28 and TRBJ1-5; a weak D match, TRBD1 (6 bases). V lost 6 bases and J lost 6, with 18 bases in between. From germline, CDR1 is MDHEN and CDR2 SYDVKM. The CDR3 is 15 amino acids. The CDR3 reads CASSLVRGLGQPQHF. In nucleotides, the CDR3 is TGTGCCAGCAGCCTGGTCCGGGGGCTCGGTCAGCCCCAGCATTTT.

There are a few counts of this clonotype. The chain combines TRBV9 with TRBJ2-5; 12 positions agree with TRBD1. The CDR3 is made up of 15 amino acids. Trimming removed 5 bases from V and 1 base from J; junction bases left unmatched: 3. Germline CDR1 SGDLS, CDR2 YYNGEE. This CDR3 reads CASSGTGGLQETQYF. In nucleotides, the CDR3 is TGTGCCAGCAGTGGGACAGGGGGCCTCCAAGAGACCCAGTACTTC. The whole variable domain, remainder taken from reference TRBV9 and TRBJ2-5, is DSGVTQTPKHLITATGQRVTLRCSPRSGDLSVYWYQQSLDQGLQFLIQYYNGEERAKGNILERFSAQQFPDLHSELNLSSLELGDSALYFCASSGTGGLQETQYFGPGTRLLVL.

J is TRBJ2-1 and V is TRBV20-1, with TRBD2 matching over 13 bases. CDR1 DFQATT and CDR2 SNEGSKA come from the germline V gene (reference sequence). The CDR3 has 15 amino acids. Germline trimming cut 6 bases from V and 4 bases from J; bases unmatched to any gene: 6. The CDR3 region is CSATVGLAGYNEQFF. CDR3 bases: TGCAGTGCAACTGTGGGACTAGCGGGATACAATGAGCAGTTCTTC.

In the case of this clonotype: Just one base apart from a much larger clone, this may be a read error. V is TRBV5-6 and J is TRBJ1-6; no clear D. The CDR3 spans 12 residues. Germline V CDR1 and CDR2: SGHDT, YYEEEE. In nucleotides, the CDR3 is TGTGCCAACAGCCGCGAACCGTCACCCCTCCACTTT. This translates into CANSREPSPLHF.

This clonotype has a count of ten or more. The V and J genes are TRBV19 and TRBJ2-2, with TRBD2 identical over 8 bases. Germline V lookup: CDR1 LNHDA, CDR2 SQIVND (reference sequence). The CDR3 length is 13 residues. The CDR3 is CASSRGGTGELFF. CDR3 DNA: TGTGCTAGCAGCCGGGGGGGCACCGGGGAGCTGTTTTTT. Together with reference TRBV19 and TRBJ2-2, the CDR3 gives the full variable domain: DGGITQSPKYLFRKEGQNVTLSCEQNLNHDAMYWYRQDPGQGLRLIYYSQIVNDFQKGDIAEGYSVSREKKESFPLTVTSAQKNPTAFYLCASSRGGTGELFFGEGSRLTVL.

The chain combines TRBV6-2 or TRBV6-3 with TRBJ1-6, with unresolved D. The CDR3 totals 12 residues. Per the germline V gene, CDR1 is MNHEY and CDR2 is SVGEGT. Between the trimmed V and J ends, which lost 8 bases and 10 bases, there was a span of 12 bases. The CDR3 coding sequence is TGTGCCAGCTCACCAGAGGAATCACCCCTCCACTTT. Translated: CASSPEESPLHF.

This clonotype was counted a few times. The chain joins TRBV12-3 or TRBV12-4 to TRBJ1-2, with 8 bases that match TRBD1. V shed 1 base and J 5 bases; nucleotides not matched to a gene: 6. There are 15 residues in the CDR3. The CDR3 coding sequence is TGTGCCAGCAGTTTAGACAGGGGGAGGGAGTATGGCTACACCTTC. Amino acids: CASSLDRGREYGYTF.

The table lists this clonotype with many counts. CDR3 region: CASSGQESGELFF. As DNA, the CDR3 is TGTGCCAGCAGTGGACAGGAATCCGGGGAGCTGTTTTTT. The J gene is TRBJ2-2, the V gene TRBV2; tentative D call: TRBD1 (6 bases). The CDR3 runs 13 residues. V lost 4 bases and J lost 6, with 9 bases in between. Germline CDR1 reads SNHLY; CDR2 reads FYNNEI.

There are a few counts of this clonotype. The chain couples TRBV7-2 to TRBJ2-7; 10 bases are a match to TRBD2. The CDR3 is 15 residues long. V gave up 4 bases and J gave up 0 bases; unmatched junction bases: 3. Germline V gene sequence: CDR1 SGHTA, CDR2 FQGNSA. CDR3 region: CASSWGLALSYEQYF. The CDR3 region has the DNA TGTGCCAGCAGCTGGGGACTAGCGCTCTCCTACGAGCAGTACTTC.

The V and J genes are TRBV10-3 and TRBJ2-2, with D perhaps given as TRBD1 or TRBD2 (5 bases each). Trimming removed 10 bases from V and 2 bases from J, with 23 bases in between. Germline lookup yields CDR1 ENHRY and CDR2 SYGVKD. CDR3 size: 17 residues. CDR3 protein: CASTHPGRRTNTGELFF. CDR3 bases: TGTGCCAGCACCCACCCAGGGAGAAGAACAAACACCGGGGAGCTGTTTTTT.

In this sample, this clonotype turned up many times. The V gene is TRBV12-3 or TRBV12-4, the J gene TRBJ1-5; 7 positions agree with TRBD1. With 3 bases clipped from V and 3 bases from J, the junction kept 2 bases outside the gene matches. The CDR3 consists of 14 residues. The CDR3 DNA is TGTGCCAGCAGTTTTGGACAGGACAATCAGCCCCAGCATTTT. The encoded protein is CASSFGQDNQPQHF.

In this sample, this clonotype turned up many times. The V call is TRBV29-1, the J call TRBJ1-2; 8 bases match TRBD1. The length of the CDR3 is 11 residues. CDR1 SQVTM and CDR2 ANQGSEA come from the germline V gene. The V segment lost 6 bases and the J segment 8 bases; nucleotides outside the gene matches: 5. CDR3 sequence: CSVRGLNGYTF. The DNA for the CDR3 is TGCAGCGTCAGGGGGCTGAACGGCTACACCTTC.

The chain combines TRBV28 with TRBJ1-6; 7 nucleotides match TRBD1. The germline V gene encodes CDR1 MDHEN and CDR2 SYDVKM. V was clipped by 9 bases and J by 8 bases; unmatched bases: 10. The CDR3 length is 14 residues. CDR3 bases: TGTGCCAGTATGACACAGGGGCCCTATTCACCCCTCCACTTT. Its translation is CASMTQGPYSPLHF.

To note about this clonotype: One end of the junction fails to match germline, which may point to a read error. V usage is TRBV6-2 or TRBV6-3 and J usage is TRBJ1-5; D is perhaps TRBD1 (6 bases). This CDR3 comprises 16 residues. Germline values: CDR1 MNHEY, CDR2 SVGEGT. Here the CDR3 reads CASRGRPGASNRPQHF. CDR3 DNA: TGTGCCAGCAGAGGCCGGCCGGGGGCGAGCAATCGGCCCCAGCATTTT.

This clonotype was recorded at least ten times. The chain links TRBV19 to TRBJ1-5; D ambiguous. CDR3 length equals 13 residues. Germline-derived CDR1 and CDR2 are LNHDA and SQIVND (reference sequence). The V and J ends lost 1 base and 6 bases respectively, with 7 bases between them. CDR3 coding DNA: TGTGCCAGTAGTATAGCGTCCGGTCAGCCCCAGCATTTT. Its protein product is CASSIASGQPQHF.

Worth noting for this clonotype: As the CDR3 is not closed by the conserved phenylalanine or tryptophan, this likely results from a read error. J is TRBJ1-5 and V is TRBV20-1; D is ambiguous. Trimming pared 3 bases from V and 1 base from J, leaving 19 bases between. There are 17 residues in the CDR3. Germline V gene data show CDR1 as DFQATT and CDR2 as SNEGSKA (reference sequence). In nucleotides, the CDR3 is TGCAGTGCTAGTACCAGTGGGGAACTGGGGAGCAATCAGCCCCAGCATTCT. It encodes CSASTSGELGSNQPQHS.

This clonotype was counted only a few times. The chain has TRBV6-5 and TRBJ2-7; D might be TRBD2 (5 bases). V lost 6 bases, J lost 7 bases, and 13 bases lay in between. The CDR3 has 12 residues. From germline, CDR1 is MNHEY and CDR2 SVGAGI. CDR3 DNA sequence: TGTGCCAGCAGCCGACCGGGGAGAGAGCAGTACTTC. This gives the protein CASSRPGREQYF.

To note about this clonotype: Since a much larger clone is just one base distant, this may be a read error. The V and J genes are TRBV7-8 and TRBJ2-7, with D unresolved. V was cut by 8 bases and J by 4 bases, with 18 bases left in between. The CDR3 length is 14 residues. The germline V gene encodes CDR1 SGHVS and CDR2 FQNEAQ. CDR3 DNA: TGTGCCAGCCAACCTGGTCAACAGACATACGAGCAGTACTTC. Protein sequence: CASQPGQQTYEQYF.

In its sample, this clonotype was seen many times. The chain carries TRBV9 and TRBJ1-6; 8 bases line up with TRBD1. The CDR3 covers 16 residues. Germline V gene sequence: CDR1 SGDLS, CDR2 YYNGEE. The trim removed 0 bases at V and 10 bases at J, leaving 9 bases unmatched. In nucleotides, the CDR3 is TGTGCCAGCAGCGTAGCCTCCGACAGGGGCGGATCACCCCTCCACTTT. Translating it yields CASSVASDRGGSPLHF.

The V and J genes are TRBV20-1 and TRBJ2-2; no definite D call. Germline assignment: CDR1 DFQATT and CDR2 SNEGSKA (reference sequence). CDR3 length: 15 residues. Trimming shortened V by 7 bases and J by 4 bases, and 19 bases separated the two germline ends. The CDR3 sequence is CSVPQPQSLTGELFF. Written as DNA, the CDR3 is TGCAGTGTCCCGCAGCCTCAGAGTCTCACCGGGGAGCTGTTTTTT.

This clonotype appeared a few times. This rearrangement joins TRBV20-1 to TRBJ1-2; the match to TRBD1 covers 8 bases. V gave up 0 bases and J gave up 8 bases; unmatched junction bases: 8. In germline, CDR1 is DFQATT, CDR2 SNEGSKA (reference sequence). This CDR3 has 14 residues. This CDR3 is CSARDRQGNKGYTF. CDR3 sequence (DNA): TGCAGTGCTAGAGATCGACAGGGGAATAAGGGCTACACCTTC.